The 19 T cell receptor beta chains given below trace back to one sample, sequenced in a study of cytomegalovirus exposure and HLA in healthy donors (dated by TCRdb to about 2017). The receptor library was made with the immunoSEQ multiplex PCR assay. For the multiplex PCR, a mixture combining 60 forward primers for TCR Vbeta segments and 13 reverse primers for TCR Jbeta segments was used. TCRdb provides this immuneACCESS table in a form limited to in-frame rearrangements. Some clones are lacking; in checked studies, under half of them reflect an unresolved V gene, and why the rest are absent is not known. This sample has around 160,000 clones in its table, and 80% to 90% of those were observed once. The top ten clones comprise 7.5% to 10% of the sample. Sequencing was carried out using PBMCs. Receptor source: a man in his late teens or twenties in good health and CMV-seropositive.

This chain connects TRBV7-4 to TRBJ2-5, with D possibly matching TRBD2 (6 bases). The better agreement between TRBJ2-7 and the DNA end casts doubt on the J call. Germline V gene data show CDR1 as SGHVT and CDR2 as SQSDAQ. The CDR3 sequence is 15 residues long. CDR3 sequence reads: CASSFASSGPYEQYF. The CDR3 DNA follows: TGTGCCAGCAGCTTCGCTTCCAGCGGGCCCTACGAGCAGTACTTC.

V is TRBV5-1 and J is TRBJ2-7; D is possibly TRBD2 (5 bases). The CDR3 length is 14 residues. Deletions cut 6 bases from V and 4 bases from J, with 17 bases between. Germline-derived CDR1 and CDR2 are SGHRS and YFSETQ. For the CDR3, the DNA is TGCGCCAGCAACTTAGGGTCAGAGGGATACGAGCAGTACTTC. It yields the protein CASNLGSEGYEQYF.

The chain links TRBV7-8 to TRBJ2-3; perhaps TRBD1 as D (6 bases). Per germline, CDR1 SGHVS and CDR2 FQNEAQ. V was clipped by 0 bases and J by 5 bases, with 18 bases between them. The CDR3 is made up of 17 amino acids. The CDR3 bases are TGTGCCAGCAGCTTAGCGGAAGTTTCAGGGGATTTAGATACGCAGTATTTT. Translated, it gives CASSLAEVSGDLDTQYF.

The V gene is TRBV5-1, the J gene TRBJ2-3, with D perhaps TRBD2 (6 bases). CDR1 is SGHRS, CDR2 YFSETQ, per germline. The CDR3 has 13 amino acids. Trimming removed 3 bases from V and 3 bases from J, with 8 bases in between. DNA of the CDR3: TGCGCCAGCAGCTCCGCGGGGACAGATACGCAGTATTTT. The encoded protein is CASSSAGTDTQYF. Using reference TRBV5-1 and TRBJ2-3 for the parts outside the CDR3, the full variable domain is KAGVTQTPRYLIKTRGQQVTLSCSPISGHRSVSWYQQTPGQGLQFLFEYFSETQRNKGNFPGRFSGRQFSNSRSEMNVSTLELGDSALYLCASSSAGTDTQYFGPGTRLTVL.

This sequence joins TRBV5-1 and TRBJ1-6; D not certain. The CDR3 contains 14 residues. CDR1 is SGHRS and CDR2 is YFSETQ in the germline V gene. V was cut by 0 bases and J by 9 bases, with 10 bases left in between. CDR3 sequence reads: CASSLAGRGSPLHF. The CDR3 DNA follows: TGCGCCAGCAGCTTGGCGGGTCGGGGTTCACCCCTCCACTTT.

The chain recombines TRBV5-4 with TRBJ2-5; 12 nucleotides match TRBD2. CDR3 size: 17 residues. Germline V gene lookup returns CDR1 SGHNT and CDR2 YYREEE (reference sequence). V gave up 4 bases and J gave up 5 bases; unmatched junction bases: 12. CDR3 in DNA: TGTGCCAGCAGCCCCTCAAGGGCTAGCGGGGGGGCGGAGACCCAGTACTTC. This sequence encodes CASSPSRASGGAETQYF.

The genes are TRBV29-1 and TRBJ1-1; 10 bases are a match to TRBD1. The CDR3 totals 14 residues. The junction had 6 bases not matched to a gene; V was cut back by 5 bases and J by 3 bases. Germline CDR1 and CDR2: SQVTM and ANQGSEA. The CDR3 is CSVPGQGVYTEAFF. The DNA for the CDR3 is TGCAGCGTTCCCGGACAGGGGGTTTACACTGAAGCTTTCTTT.

In regard to this clone: Germline is not matched at one junction end, which may reflect a read error. The chain recombines TRBV6-1 with TRBJ2-7, with a weak D call TRBD1 (6 bases). Per the germline V gene, CDR1 is MNHNS and CDR2 is SASEGT. The CDR3 has 12 amino acids. The CDR3 reads CACSEKWGRQYF. The CDR3 DNA sequence: TGTGCCTGCAGTGAAAAATGGGGGCGGCAGTACTTC.

CDR3 sequence reads: CASSQPNRDNEQFF. In nucleotides, the CDR3 is TGTGCCAGCAGCCAACCTAACAGAGACAATGAGCAGTTCTTC. The rearrangement uses TRBV9 and TRBJ2-1; D ambiguous. The CDR3 totals 14 residues. Germline V gene data show CDR1 as SGDLS and CDR2 as YYNGEE. Trimming pared 4 bases from V and 5 bases from J, leaving 13 bases between. The variable domain in full, completed from reference TRBV9 and TRBJ2-1, reads DSGVTQTPKHLITATGQRVTLRCSPRSGDLSVYWYQQSLDQGLQFLIQYYNGEERAKGNILERFSAQQFPDLHSELNLSSLELGDSALYFCASSQPNRDNEQFFGPGTRLTVL.

V gene TRBV10-1 combines with J gene TRBJ2-3; 7 bases agree with TRBD2. The V gene's germline CDR1 is WNHNN and CDR2 SYGVQD (reference sequence). CDR3 size: 14 residues. J gave up 2 bases and V 8 bases, and 7 bases lay outside the gene matches. The CDR3 loop reads CASPPRGSTDTQYF. The CDR3 DNA is TGCGCCAGCCCCCCGCGGGGGTCCACAGATACGCAGTATTTT.

The chain has TRBV6-1 and TRBJ1-3; D is uncertain. Trimming left V 8 bases short and J 1 base short, with 24 bases between. CDR1 is MNHNS and CDR2 is SASEGT in the germline V gene. The CDR3 is 18 amino acids. The CDR3 coding sequence is TGTGCCAGCGCTGAAGATGTTCGGTCCAAATATTCTGGAAACACCATATATTTT. Translated: CASAEDVRSKYSGNTIYF.

This clone was found once. This sequence joins TRBV9 and TRBJ2-6; 15 positions agree with TRBD2. The V gene's germline CDR1 is SGDLS and CDR2 YYNGEE. The junction had 3 bases not matched to a gene; V was cut back by 3 bases and J by 2 bases. The CDR3 has 18 amino acids. This chain's CDR3 is CASSGGLAGGPGANVLTF. As DNA, the CDR3 is TGTGCCAGCAGCGGGGGACTAGCGGGGGGTCCTGGGGCCAACGTCCTGACTTTC.

The rearrangement links TRBV5-4 to TRBJ2-5; 11 bases align to TRBD2. The trim removed 4 bases at V and 5 bases at J, leaving 7 bases unmatched. The CDR3 has 15 residues. Germline V lookup: CDR1 SGHNT, CDR2 YYREEE (reference sequence). CDR3 nucleotides: TGTGCCAGCAGCCGTAGCGGGGGGGCGGGGGAGACCCAGTACTTC. This gives the protein CASSRSGGAGETQYF.

The chain combines TRBV29-1 with TRBJ2-3, with 8 bases identical to TRBD1. The germline V gene has CDR1 SQVTM and CDR2 ANQGSEA. V lost 7 bases, J lost 4 bases, and 4 bases stayed unmatched. This CDR3 contains 12 residues. The CDR3 sequence is CSGGQGSDTQYF. CDR3 DNA: TGCAGCGGAGGACAGGGATCAGATACGCAGTATTTT.

The chain carries TRBV2 and TRBJ2-5, with D perhaps TRBD1 (6 bases). Between the trimmed V and J ends, which lost 9 bases and 11 bases, there was a span of 16 bases. This CDR3 is 11 amino acids long. CDR1 and CDR2 (germline): SNHLY, FYNNEI. CDR3 bases: TGTGCCAGACTAAGGGCAGGGGAGCAGTACTTC. Encoded protein: CARLRAGEQYF.

The chain has TRBV18 and TRBJ2-2; 10 bases are shared with TRBD1. With V trimmed by 1 base and J by 4 bases, 6 bases remained unmatched. From germline, CDR1 is KGHSH and CDR2 LQKENI. The CDR3 length is 17 residues. The CDR3 DNA sequence: TGTGCCAGCTCACCACTTTCGGGACAGGGGAGCACCGGGGAGCTGTTTTTT. The encoded protein is CASSPLSGQGSTGELFF.

This clone has only a few counts. The chain uses TRBV6-1 and TRBJ1-3, with D unclear. Per germline, CDR1 MNHNS and CDR2 SASEGT. This CDR3 has 15 amino acids. Trimming stripped 6 bases from V and 0 bases from J, with 12 bases between. The CDR3: CASRPPGSSGNTIYF. The CDR3 nucleotides are TGTGCCAGCAGGCCACCGGGGAGCTCTGGAAACACCATATATTTT.

CDR3: CASSLGGEETQYF. CDR3 coding DNA: TGTGCCAGCAGCCTCGGGGGTGAAGAGACCCAGTACTTC. This chain joins TRBV7-9 and TRBJ2-5; D might be TRBD2 (6 bases). V gave up 5 bases and J gave up 3 bases, with 10 bases separating them. CDR3 size: 13 residues. The germline CDR1 and CDR2 sequences are SEHNR and FQNEAQ (reference sequence).

This clone came up once. The chain couples TRBV29-1 to TRBJ1-2; 8 nucleotides align to TRBD1. Germline CDR1 SQVTM, CDR2 ANQGSEA. V gave up 6 bases and J gave up 4 bases; unmatched junction bases: 7. This CDR3 spans 13 amino acids. The CDR3 DNA reads as TGCAGCGTCCATTCGACAGGGGTCTATGGCTACACCTTC. Protein sequence: CSVHSTGVYGYTF.